This T cell receptor (beta chain) stems from a study of T cells in Graves' hyperthyroidism and ophthalmopathy. Study-wide points: Also found in blood were most expanded thyroid clonotypes above 0.001. Before onset, ophthalmopathy was predicted by the model a median approximately 6.7 months earlier.

The ends lost 4 bases at V and 3 bases at J; junction bases unmatched: 7. This CDR3 region has 17 residues. Germline V gene sequence: CDR1 LGHDT, CDR2 YNNKEL (reference sequence). Amplification of TCR beta CDR3 regions was performed using RNA transcripts as template. Primed by the HTBI set, a first-round RT-PCR was run on the TCR CDR3. TCRdb re-called the multiplex PCR reads with MiXCR, one entry per CDR3 protein. This sample yields about 130,000 distinct CDR3 sequences, of which 22% are seen a single time; around 69% belongs to the top ten. The sample holds a few counts of this clonotype. The antigen remains unidentified.

This receptor was obtained from a woman aged 50 to 65 with Graves' hyperthyroidism that later progressed to Graves' ophthalmopathy. Source material: blood. The chain employs TRBV3-1 and TRBJ2-2; 11 bases align to TRBD1. CDR3 residues: CASSPWDRGYHTGELFF. CDR3 DNA: TGTGCCAGCAGCCCATGGGACAGGGGGTATCACACCGGGGAGCTGTTTTTT.